The 21 T cell receptor beta chains given below trace back to one sample, sequenced in a study of cytomegalovirus exposure and HLA in healthy donors. The primer mix had 60 Vbeta and 13 Jbeta primers. This table comes from immunoSEQ multiplex PCR, and its TCRdb copy is limited to in-frame clones, with some not included. The repertoire includes some 170,000 clones, roughly 79% of them detected once, and roughly 4.9% sits in the top ten. Input material: PBMCs. These receptors all stem from a woman younger than 35 in good health and CMV-seropositive.

This clone has only one observation. The chain employs TRBV7-2 and TRBJ2-7, with a tentative D call TRBD1 (6 bases). The CDR3 has 13 residues. Trimming pared 4 bases from V and 5 bases from J, leaving 12 bases between. Per germline, CDR1 SGHTA and CDR2 FQGNSA. The CDR3 DNA is TGTGCCAGCAGCTCGGTGGGGGCGGACGAGCAGTACTTC. It specifies CASSSVGADEQYF.

The chain combines TRBV28 with TRBJ1-3, with D possibly matching TRBD1 (5 bases). Trimming removed 6 bases from V and 4 bases from J, with 16 bases in between. Germline V gene data show CDR1 as MDHEN and CDR2 as SYDVKM. This CDR3 is built from 15 residues. CDR3 in DNA: TGTGCCAGCAGAGAAGAAGACAGCCTAGGAAACACCATATATTTT. Protein product: CASREEDSLGNTIYF.

The genes are TRBV7-2 and TRBJ2-2, with a possible D match to TRBD2 (5 bases). The CDR3 is 14 amino acids. CDR1 is SGHTA and CDR2 is FQGNSA in the germline V gene. The ends were cut back, 4 bases at V and 6 bases at J, with 12 bases in the middle. This CDR3 is CASSSIPGSGELFF. The DNA for the CDR3 is TGTGCCAGCAGCTCCATCCCGGGGTCCGGGGAGCTGTTTTTT.

This rearrangement joins TRBV10-1 to TRBJ2-7, with TRBD2 matching 13 bases. Germline loops: CDR1 WNHNN, CDR2 SYGVQD (reference sequence). There are 17 residues in the CDR3. With 5 bases clipped from V and 0 bases from J, the junction kept 7 bases outside the gene matches. The CDR3 region has the DNA TGCGCCAGCAGTACCGGACTAGCGGGGGAAAGCTCCTACGAGCAGTACTTC. This translates into CASSTGLAGESSYEQYF.

This rearrangement joins TRBV27 to TRBJ1-3; D not resolved. V lost 3 bases and J 1 base, leaving 10 bases between the germline ends. This CDR3 has 15 amino acids. Looked up from germline, CDR1 is MNHEY and CDR2 is SMNVEV (reference sequence). The DNA of the CDR3 is TGTGCCAGCAGTTTTGGCCTGCCGTCTGGAAACACCATATATTTT. This gives the protein CASSFGLPSGNTIYF.

This chain links TRBV28 with TRBJ2-5; 9 nucleotides align to TRBD1. The CDR3 extends over 14 amino acids. V was pared by 4 bases and J by 3 bases, with 3 bases of the junction left unmatched. CDR1 MDHEN and CDR2 SYDVKM come from the germline V gene. The CDR3 sequence: CASSSRQGEETQYF. For the CDR3, the DNA is TGTGCCAGCAGTTCACGACAGGGGGAAGAGACCCAGTACTTC. The full variable domain, in which reference TRBV28 and TRBJ2-5 provide the parts outside the CDR3, is DVKVTQSSRYLVKRTGEKVFLECVQDMDHENMFWYRQDPGLGLRLIYFSYDVKMKEKGDIPEGYSVSREKKERFSLILESASTNQTSMYLCASSSRQGEETQYFGPGTRLLVL.

The chain has TRBV13 and TRBJ1-2; 7 nucleotides match TRBD1. The CDR3 is 15 residues long. With V trimmed by 1 base and J by 0 bases, 2 bases remained unmatched. Germline values: CDR1 PRHDT, CDR2 FYEKMQ (reference sequence). CDR3 DNA: TGTGCCAGCAGCTTAGTGGGGACAGCTAACTATGGCTACACCTTC. This gives the protein CASSLVGTANYGYTF.

V is TRBV29-1 and J is TRBJ1-2, with D possibly being TRBD1 (5 bases). The CDR3 totals 14 residues. Germline CDR1 and CDR2: SQVTM and ANQGSEA. With 0 bases removed from V and 5 bases from J, the gap between germline ends came to 13 bases. Here the CDR3 reads CSVEEGTTQYGYTF. The CDR3, as DNA: TGCAGCGTTGAAGAAGGGACTACCCAATATGGCTACACCTTC.

On this clone itself: The same CDR3 can be traced to other DNA sequences in this sample. The chain is built from TRBV2 and TRBJ2-5; 8 nucleotides match TRBD1. Unmatched junction bases numbered 5, after V lost 0 bases and J lost 5 bases. The CDR3 is 15 residues long. Germline V lookup: CDR1 SNHLY, CDR2 FYNNEI. This CDR3 reads CASSEARTGKETQYF. The CDR3, as DNA: TGTGCCAGCAGTGAAGCACGGACAGGGAAGGAGACCCAGTACTTC.

This chain uses TRBV6-5 with TRBJ1-4; 9 bases are a match to TRBD1. From germline, CDR1 is MNHEY and CDR2 SVGAGI. This CDR3 is 16 amino acids long. After removal of 0 bases from V and 7 bases from J, the junction contained 6 bases not matched to a gene. The CDR3 protein is CASSYSPGTGSEKLFF. DNA for the CDR3: TGTGCCAGCAGTTACTCCCCCGGGACAGGGTCTGAAAAACTGTTTTTT.

The chain is built from TRBV7-9 and TRBJ2-3, with D hard to call. Deletions cut 7 bases from V and 0 bases from J, with 11 bases between. The CDR3 sequence is 14 residues long. The germline gives CDR1 SEHNR, CDR2 FQNEAQ (reference sequence). In nucleotides, the CDR3 is TGTGCCAGCATTTCGTTCTCTAGCACAGATACGCAGTATTTT. Its protein product is CASISFSSTDTQYF. Full variable domain (missing parts from reference TRBV7-9 and TRBJ2-3): DTGVSQNPRHKITKRGQNVTFRCDPISEHNRLYWYRQTLGQGPEFLTYFQNEAQLEKSRLLSDRFSAERPKGSFSTLEIQRTEQGDSAMYLCASISFSSTDTQYFGPGTRLTVL.

The sample holds a few counts of this clone. J is TRBJ1-6 and V is TRBV10-3; possible D gene TRBD1, 5 bases. Per germline, CDR1 ENHRY and CDR2 SYGVKD. The CDR3 is made up of 14 amino acids. Trimming took 2 bases from V and 10 from J, leaving 12 bases between them. CDR3 DNA: TGTGCCATCAGTGAGGTGGAGGGGCGCTCACCCCTCCACTTT. Amino acid sequence: CAISEVEGRSPLHF.

In DNA, the CDR3 is TGTGCCAGCAGTCCGACAGGGGGTGGCTACACCTTC. Its protein is CASSPTGGGYTF. This rearrangement joins TRBV6-1 to TRBJ1-2; 9 bases line up with TRBD1. The CDR3 covers 12 residues. Looked up from germline, CDR1 is MNHNS and CDR2 is SASEGT. The J segment lost 7 bases and the V segment lost 5 bases, leaving 2 bases of the junction unmatched.

This chain joins TRBV5-6 and TRBJ2-7; the match to TRBD2 covers 7 bases. J lost 3 bases, V lost 0 bases, and 3 bases had no gene match. The germline CDR1 and CDR2 sequences are SGHDT and YYEEEE. The CDR3 contains 14 residues. The DNA for the CDR3 is TGTGCCAGCAGCTTGGGCTGGGGGGGCTACGAGCAGTACTTC. The encoded protein is CASSLGWGGYEQYF.

The chain joins TRBV4-3 to TRBJ2-3; TRBD1 is a possible D gene (6 bases). The CDR3 sequence is 18 residues long. CDR1 is LGHNA and CDR2 is YSLEER in the germline V gene. V lost 0 bases, J lost 2 bases, and 18 bases lay in between. CDR3 nucleotide sequence: TGCGCCAGCAGCCAAGAAGGGGGTGGAACAGGAATCACAGATACGCAGTATTTT. Translated: CASSQEGGGTGITDTQYF.

The chain uses TRBV11-2 and TRBJ2-1; possibly TRBD1 for D (7 bases). The CDR3 length is 18 residues. CDR1 and CDR2 from the germline V gene are SGHAT and FQNNGV. V lost 5 bases to trimming and J lost 6 bases, with 26 bases between them. CDR3 nucleotide sequence: TGTGCCAGCAGCCGCCCAGGGGGGTGGGGGGCCTCCATCAATGAGCAGTTCTTC. It yields the protein CASSRPGGWGASINEQFF.

The chain links TRBV10-3 to TRBJ2-1; TRBD2 matches at 8 bases. After removal of 6 bases from V and 10 bases from J, the junction contained 5 bases not matched to a gene. This CDR3 is built from 12 residues. Germline V CDR1 and CDR2: ENHRY, SYGVKD. The CDR3: CAISGGAGEQFF. The CDR3 DNA reads as TGTGCCATCAGCGGGGGGGCCGGGGAGCAGTTCTTC.

The chain employs TRBV19 and TRBJ2-2, with D maybe TRBD1 (5 bases). The CDR3 has 16 amino acids. CDR1 and CDR2 (germline): LNHDA, SQIVND (reference sequence). The V and J ends lost 10 bases and 8 bases respectively, with 26 bases between them. CDR3 bases: TGTGCCACCATGACATCCGCCCGATGGGGCAGTGGGGAGCTGTTTTTT. Protein sequence: CATMTSARWGSGELFF.

A few counts support this clone. The V and J genes are TRBV6-1 and TRBJ1-1; TRBD1 matches at 10 bases. CDR1 MNHNS and CDR2 SASEGT come from the germline V gene. V was pared by 6 bases and J by 8 bases, with 9 bases of the junction left unmatched. There are 14 residues in the CDR3. The CDR3 sequence: CASSTDRGPWEAFF. In nucleotides, the CDR3 is TGTGCCAGCAGCACCGACAGGGGGCCCTGGGAAGCTTTCTTT.

This chain connects TRBV5-1 to TRBJ2-7, with D hard to call. The CDR3 is made up of 17 amino acids. Trimming removed 0 bases at V and 2 bases at J, with 18 bases between. Germline assignment: CDR1 SGHRS and CDR2 YFSETQ. The CDR3 loop is CASSLVVAYGSPYEQYF. CDR3 nucleotide sequence: TGCGCCAGCAGCTTGGTGGTAGCCTATGGAAGTCCCTACGAGCAGTACTTC.

Of note for this clone: The junction and the germline gene differ at one end; a read error may be behind it. J is TRBJ2-5 and V is TRBV7-7; D is perhaps TRBD1 (5 bases). CDR3 length: 14 residues. CDR1 is SSHAT, CDR2 FNYEAQ, per germline (reference sequence). The CDR3 coding sequence is TGTGCTAGCAGTTTCGGACACACAGGAGAGACCCAGTACTTC. Translating it yields CASSFGHTGETQYF.